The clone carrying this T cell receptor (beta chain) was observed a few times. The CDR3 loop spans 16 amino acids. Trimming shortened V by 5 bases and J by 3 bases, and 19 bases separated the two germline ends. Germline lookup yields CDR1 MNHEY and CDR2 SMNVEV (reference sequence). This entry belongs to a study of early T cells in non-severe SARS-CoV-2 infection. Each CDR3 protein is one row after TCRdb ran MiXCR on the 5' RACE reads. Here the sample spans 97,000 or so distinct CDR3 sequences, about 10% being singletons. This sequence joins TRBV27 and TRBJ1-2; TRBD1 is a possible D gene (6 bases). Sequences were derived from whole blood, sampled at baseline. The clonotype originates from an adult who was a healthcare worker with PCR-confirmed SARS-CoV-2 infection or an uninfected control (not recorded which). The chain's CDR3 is CASSVQGTLPHYGYTF. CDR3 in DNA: TGTGCCAGCAGTGTCCAGGGGACTTTACCCCACTATGGCTACACCTTC.